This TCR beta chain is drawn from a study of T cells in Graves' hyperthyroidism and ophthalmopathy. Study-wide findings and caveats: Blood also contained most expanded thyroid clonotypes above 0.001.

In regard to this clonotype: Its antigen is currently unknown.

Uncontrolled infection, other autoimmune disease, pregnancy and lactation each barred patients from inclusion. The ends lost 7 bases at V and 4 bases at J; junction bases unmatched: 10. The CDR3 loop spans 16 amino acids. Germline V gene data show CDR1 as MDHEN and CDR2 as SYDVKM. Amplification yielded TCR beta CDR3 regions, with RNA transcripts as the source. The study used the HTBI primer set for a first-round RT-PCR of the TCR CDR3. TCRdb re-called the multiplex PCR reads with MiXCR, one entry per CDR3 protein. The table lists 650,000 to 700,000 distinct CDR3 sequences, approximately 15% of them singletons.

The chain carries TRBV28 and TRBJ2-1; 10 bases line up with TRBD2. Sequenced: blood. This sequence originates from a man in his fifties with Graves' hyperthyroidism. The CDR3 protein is CASKTSGNLVYNEQFF. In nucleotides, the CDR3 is TGTGCCAGCAAAACTAGCGGGAACTTGGTATACAATGAGCAGTTCTTC.